The source of this T cell receptor (beta chain) is a study of blood T cell repertoires in COVID-19. Study as a whole: From the United States, Italy and Spain came samples of acute and convalescent COVID-19. The analysed material was cDNA or gDNA that came from T cells, B-cell-depleted T cells, or PBMCs.

As handled by the study authors: Estimated nucleated cell counts came from reference gene primer amplification. Only in-frame clones appear in the TCRdb table, and some are missing; sequencing was by immunoSEQ multiplex PCR. The DNA was the basis for D and trimming; V, J and clone size are from that table. The sample holds around 90,000 clones, around four fifths seen once. The CDR3 sequence is 15 residues long. Germline V gene lookup returns CDR1 SGHNT and CDR2 YYREEE (reference sequence). With V trimmed by 3 bases and J by 5 bases, 6 bases remained unmatched. The rearrangement links TRBV5-4 to TRBJ2-7; 12 bases line up with TRBD1. The sequencing input was peripheral blood. This receptor was identified in a woman aged 65 to 85 with active or convalescent COVID-19. CDR3 DNA: TGTGCCAGCAGCTCAGGGGACAGGGGGCTAAACGAGCAGTACTTC. Protein sequence: CASSSGDRGLNEQYF.